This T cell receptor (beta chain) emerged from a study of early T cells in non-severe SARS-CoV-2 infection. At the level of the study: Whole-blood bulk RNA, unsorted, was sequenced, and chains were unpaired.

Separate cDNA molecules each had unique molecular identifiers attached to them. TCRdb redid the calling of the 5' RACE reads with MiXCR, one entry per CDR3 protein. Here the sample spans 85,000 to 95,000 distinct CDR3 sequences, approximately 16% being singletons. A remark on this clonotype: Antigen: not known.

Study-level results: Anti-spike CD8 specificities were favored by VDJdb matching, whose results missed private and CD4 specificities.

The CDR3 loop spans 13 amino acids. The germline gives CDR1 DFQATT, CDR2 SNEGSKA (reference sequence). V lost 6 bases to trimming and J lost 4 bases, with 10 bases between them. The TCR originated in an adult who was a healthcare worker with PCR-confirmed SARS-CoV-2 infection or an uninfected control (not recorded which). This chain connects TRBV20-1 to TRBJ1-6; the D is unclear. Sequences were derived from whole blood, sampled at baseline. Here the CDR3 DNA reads TGCAGTGCCCTTACAACGTATAATTCACCCCTCCACTTT. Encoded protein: CSALTTYNSPLHF.